A single TCR beta chain is shown here with its context. This record comes from a study of shared T cell receptors in the human thymus. TCRdb's table, derived via immunoSEQ multiplex PCR, lists solely in-frame clones and lacks some. The table includes over 450,000 clones, around three quarters detected once. These same records also appear under a second study, on human thymus T cells.

The sequence came from a boy younger than two with a congenital heart defect. The sample was thymocytes.

The CDR3: CASSPWTGEVNEQFF. In DNA form, the CDR3 reads TGTGCCAGCTCACCCTGGACAGGGGAGGTCAATGAGCAGTTCTTC. The chain is built from TRBV18 and TRBJ2-1; 9 bases match TRBD1. Trimming cost V 3 bases and J 6 bases; bases outside gene matches: 6. The CDR3 is made up of 15 amino acids. Germline loops: CDR1 KGHSH, CDR2 LQKENI.